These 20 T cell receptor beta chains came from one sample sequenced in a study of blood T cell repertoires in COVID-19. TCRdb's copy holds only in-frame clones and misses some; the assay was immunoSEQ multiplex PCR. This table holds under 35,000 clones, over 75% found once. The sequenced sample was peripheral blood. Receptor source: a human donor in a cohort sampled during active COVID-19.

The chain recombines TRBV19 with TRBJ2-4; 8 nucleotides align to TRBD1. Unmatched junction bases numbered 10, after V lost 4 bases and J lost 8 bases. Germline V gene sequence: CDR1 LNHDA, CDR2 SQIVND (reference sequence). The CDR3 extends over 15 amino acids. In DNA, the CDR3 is TGTGCCAGTAGTAGGGGGACAGGCCTCGCGGACATTCAGTACTTC. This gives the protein CASSRGTGLADIQYF.

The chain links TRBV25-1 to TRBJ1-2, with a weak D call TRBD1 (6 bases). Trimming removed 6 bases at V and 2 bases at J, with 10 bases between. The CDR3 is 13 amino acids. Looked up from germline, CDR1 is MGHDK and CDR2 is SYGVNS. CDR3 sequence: CASRDSSNYGYTF. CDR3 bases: TGTGCCAGCAGGGACAGCTCGAACTATGGCTACACCTTC.

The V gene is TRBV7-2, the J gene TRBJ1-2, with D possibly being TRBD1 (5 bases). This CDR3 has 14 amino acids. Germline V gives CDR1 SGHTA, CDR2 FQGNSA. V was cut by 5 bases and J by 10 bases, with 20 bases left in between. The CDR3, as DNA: TGTGCCAGCAGCACCCCGGGACTATTATGGGACTACACCTTC. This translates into CASSTPGLLWDYTF.

CDR3 region: CASSEAGTGNEKLFF. Written as DNA, the CDR3 is TGTGCCAGCAGTGAAGCTGGGACAGGGAATGAAAAACTGTTTTTT. The chain couples TRBV6-1 to TRBJ1-4, with 9 positions matching TRBD1. The V gene end was trimmed by 0 bases and the J gene end by 5 bases; junction bases not matched to a gene: 1. This CDR3 is 15 amino acids long. Looked up from germline, CDR1 is MNHNS and CDR2 is SASEGT.

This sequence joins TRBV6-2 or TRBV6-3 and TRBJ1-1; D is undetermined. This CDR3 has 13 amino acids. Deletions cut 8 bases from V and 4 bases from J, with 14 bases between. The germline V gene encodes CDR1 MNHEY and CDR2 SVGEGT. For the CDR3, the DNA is TGTGCCAGCGGCCTCGGAGGTGGCACTGAAGCTTTCTTT. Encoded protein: CASGLGGGTEAFF.

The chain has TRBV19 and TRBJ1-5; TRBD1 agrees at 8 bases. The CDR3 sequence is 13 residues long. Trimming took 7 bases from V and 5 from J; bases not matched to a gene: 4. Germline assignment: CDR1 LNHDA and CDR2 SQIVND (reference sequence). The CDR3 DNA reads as TGTGCCAGTACTGACAGGGGTTATCAGCCCCAGCATTTT. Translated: CASTDRGYQPQHF.

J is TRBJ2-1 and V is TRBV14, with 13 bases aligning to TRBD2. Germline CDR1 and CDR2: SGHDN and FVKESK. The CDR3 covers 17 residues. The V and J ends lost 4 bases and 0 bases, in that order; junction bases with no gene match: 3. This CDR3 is CASSRGLAGDSYNEQFF. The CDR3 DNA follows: TGTGCCAGCAGCCGCGGACTAGCGGGGGACTCCTACAATGAGCAGTTCTTC.

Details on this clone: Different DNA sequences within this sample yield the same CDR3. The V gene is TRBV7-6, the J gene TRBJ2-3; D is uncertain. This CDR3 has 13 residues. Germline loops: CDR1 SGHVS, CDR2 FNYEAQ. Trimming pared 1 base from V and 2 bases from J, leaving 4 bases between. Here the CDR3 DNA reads TGTGCCAGCAGCTTAGAGCCCACAGATACGCAGTATTTT. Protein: CASSLEPTDTQYF.

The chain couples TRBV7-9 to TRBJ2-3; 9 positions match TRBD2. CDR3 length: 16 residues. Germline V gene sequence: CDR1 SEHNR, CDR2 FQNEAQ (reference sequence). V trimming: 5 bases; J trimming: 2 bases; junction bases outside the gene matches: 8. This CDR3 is CASSPFLAGTTDTQYF. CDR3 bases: TGTGCCAGCAGCCCCTTTCTAGCGGGGACCACAGATACGCAGTATTTT.

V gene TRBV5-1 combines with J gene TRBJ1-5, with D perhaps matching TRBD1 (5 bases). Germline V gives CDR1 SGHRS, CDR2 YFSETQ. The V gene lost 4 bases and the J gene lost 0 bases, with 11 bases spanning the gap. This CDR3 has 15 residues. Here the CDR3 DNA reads TGCGCCAGCAGCCCGGGGGTAGGTAGCAATCAGCCCCAGCATTTT. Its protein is CASSPGVGSNQPQHF.

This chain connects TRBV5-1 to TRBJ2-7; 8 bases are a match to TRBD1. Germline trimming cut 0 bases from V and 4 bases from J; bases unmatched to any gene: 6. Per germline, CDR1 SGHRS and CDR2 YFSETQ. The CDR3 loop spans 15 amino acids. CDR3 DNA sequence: TGCGCCAGCAGCTTGGGGGTCAGGGGGCCATACGAGCAGTACTTC. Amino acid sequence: CASSLGVRGPYEQYF. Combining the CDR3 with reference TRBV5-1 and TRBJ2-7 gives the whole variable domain KAGVTQTPRYLIKTRGQQVTLSCSPISGHRSVSWYQQTPGQGLQFLFEYFSETQRNKGNFPGRFSGRQFSNSRSEMNVSTLELGDSALYLCASSLGVRGPYEQYFGPGTRLTVT.

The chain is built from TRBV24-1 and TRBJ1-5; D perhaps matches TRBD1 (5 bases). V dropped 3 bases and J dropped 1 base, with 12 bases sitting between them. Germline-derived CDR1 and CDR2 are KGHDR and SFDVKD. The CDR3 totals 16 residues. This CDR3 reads CATSDQGASSNQPQHF. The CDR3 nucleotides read TGTGCCACCAGTGATCAAGGGGCATCGAGCAATCAGCCCCAGCATTTT.

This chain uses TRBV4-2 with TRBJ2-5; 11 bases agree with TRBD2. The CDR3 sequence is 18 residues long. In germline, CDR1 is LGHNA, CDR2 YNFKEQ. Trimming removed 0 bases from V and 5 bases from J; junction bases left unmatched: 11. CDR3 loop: CASSQDYASGGRTETQYF. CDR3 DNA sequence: TGTGCCAGCAGCCAAGATTACGCTAGCGGGGGGCGAACGGAGACCCAGTACTTC.

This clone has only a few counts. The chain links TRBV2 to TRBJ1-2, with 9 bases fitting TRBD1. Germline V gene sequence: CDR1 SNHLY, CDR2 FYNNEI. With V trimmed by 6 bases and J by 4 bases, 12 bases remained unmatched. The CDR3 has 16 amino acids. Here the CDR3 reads CASRQASGTGFYGYTF. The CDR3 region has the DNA TGTGCCAGCAGGCAAGCTTCCGGGACAGGGTTCTATGGCTACACCTTC.

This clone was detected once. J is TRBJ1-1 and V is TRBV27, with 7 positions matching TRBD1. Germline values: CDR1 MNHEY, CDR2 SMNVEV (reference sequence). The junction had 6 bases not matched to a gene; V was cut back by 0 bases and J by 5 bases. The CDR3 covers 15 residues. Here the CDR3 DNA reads TGTGCCAGCAGTTTATCAACAGGGGCGATAACTGAAGCTTTCTTT. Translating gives CASSLSTGAITEAFF.

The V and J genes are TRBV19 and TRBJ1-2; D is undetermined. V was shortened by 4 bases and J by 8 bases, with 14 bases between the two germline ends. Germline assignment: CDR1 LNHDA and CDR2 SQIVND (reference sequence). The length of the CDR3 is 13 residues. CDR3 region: CASSNPIPEGYTF. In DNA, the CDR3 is TGTGCCAGTAGTAACCCAATCCCTGAGGGCTACACCTTC.

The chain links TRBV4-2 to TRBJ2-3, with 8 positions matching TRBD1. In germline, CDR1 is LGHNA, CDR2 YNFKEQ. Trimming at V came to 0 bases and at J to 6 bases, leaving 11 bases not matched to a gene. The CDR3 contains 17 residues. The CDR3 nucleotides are TGTGCCAGCAGCCAAGATTTGGGGACAGGAGCCACGGATACGCAGTATTTT. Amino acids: CASSQDLGTGATDTQYF.

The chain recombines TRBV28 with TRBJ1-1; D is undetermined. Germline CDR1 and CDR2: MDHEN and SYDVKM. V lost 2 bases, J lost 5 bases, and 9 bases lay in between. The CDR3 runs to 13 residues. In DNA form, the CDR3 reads TGTGCCAGCAGTTTAGGTCAGGTAACTGAAGCTTTCTTT. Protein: CASSLGQVTEAFF.

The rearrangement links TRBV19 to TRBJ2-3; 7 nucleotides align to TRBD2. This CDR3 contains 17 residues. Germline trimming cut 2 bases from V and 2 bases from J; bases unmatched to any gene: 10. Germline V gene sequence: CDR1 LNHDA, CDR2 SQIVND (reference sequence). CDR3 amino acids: CASSIRGRGVNTDTQYF. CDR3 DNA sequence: TGTGCCAGTAGTATAAGGGGACGGGGGGTTAACACAGATACGCAGTATTTT.

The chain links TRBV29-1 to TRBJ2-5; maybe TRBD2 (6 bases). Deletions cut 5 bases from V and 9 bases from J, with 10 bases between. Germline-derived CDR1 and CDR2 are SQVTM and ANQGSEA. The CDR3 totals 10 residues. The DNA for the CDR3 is TGCAGCGTTACGTGGGGGGCCCAGTACTTC. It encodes CSVTWGAQYF.